Each of the 16 T cell receptor beta chains below was sequenced from the same sample in a study of blood T cell repertoires in COVID-19. TCRdb's table, derived via immunoSEQ multiplex PCR, lists solely in-frame clones and lacks some. The sample yields about 130,000 clones, approximately 80% seen once. The sample comprised peripheral blood. Every receptor here comes from a woman aged 80 or over with acute or convalescent COVID-19.

The chain joins TRBV5-1 to TRBJ2-7, with 7 nucleotides matching TRBD1. V shed 4 bases, J shed 0 bases, and the junction held 7 bases outside the gene matches. The CDR3 has 15 residues. The germline CDR1 and CDR2 sequences are SGHRS and YFSETQ. Here the CDR3 DNA reads TGCGCCAGCAGCACCCGCGAGGGGGCCTCCTACGAGCAGTACTTC. Translating gives CASSTREGASYEQYF.

The chain recombines TRBV25-1 with TRBJ2-2, with TRBD1 matching over 7 bases. Per the germline V gene, CDR1 is MGHDK and CDR2 is SYGVNS. V shed 1 base and J 4 bases; nucleotides not matched to a gene: 3. This CDR3 has 15 residues. CDR3 DNA: TGTGCCAGCAGTGAATCAGGGACAGTCACCGGGGAGCTGTTTTTT. Translated, it gives CASSESGTVTGELFF.

DNA for the CDR3: TGTGTCATTAAGGGACAGGAAGTTAGCAATCAGCCCCAGCATTTT. Residues: CVIKGQEVSNQPQHF. The J gene is TRBJ1-5, the V gene TRBV19; 8 positions agree with TRBD1. CDR3 length: 15 residues. In germline, CDR1 is LNHDA, CDR2 SQIVND (reference sequence). Based on the CDR3 plus reference TRBV19 and TRBJ1-5, the full variable domain is DGGITQSPKYLFRKEGQNVTLSCEQNLNHDAMYWYRQDPGQGLRLIYYSQIVNDFQKGDIAEGYSVSREKKESFPLTVTSAQKNPTAFYLCVIKGQEVSNQPQHFGDGTRLSIL.

This clone showed up just once. In DNA, the CDR3 is TGTGCCAGCGGGGGCCTTGGCTACACCTTC. Its translation: CASGGLGYTF. The rearrangement joins TRBV12-3 or TRBV12-4 to TRBJ1-2, with D possibly being TRBD1 (6 bases). V was pared by 8 bases and J by 7 bases, with 8 bases between. This CDR3 comprises 10 residues.

This clone turned up a few times. The chain couples TRBV3-1 (or the pseudogene TRBV3-2) to TRBJ1-6, with a tentative D call TRBD1 (6 bases). The ends were cut back, 0 bases at V and 10 bases at J, with 13 bases in the middle. CDR3 length: 15 residues. Per the germline V gene, CDR1 is LGHDT and CDR2 is YNNKEL (reference sequence). The CDR3 is CASSQDFQGWSPLHF. The CDR3 DNA reads as TGTGCCAGCAGCCAAGATTTCCAGGGGTGGTCACCCCTCCACTTT.

V and J are TRBV18 and TRBJ2-7, with D perhaps TRBD2 (6 bases). The CDR3 is 14 amino acids. Germline CDR1 and CDR2: KGHSH and LQKENI. V lost 1 base and J 3 bases, leaving 10 bases between the germline ends. CDR3 protein: CASSPQSGDYEQYF. DNA of the CDR3: TGTGCCAGCTCACCACAATCGGGGGACTACGAGCAGTACTTC.

The genes are TRBV7-9 and TRBJ1-2; D is perhaps TRBD1 (5 bases). The germline gives CDR1 SEHNR, CDR2 FQNEAQ (reference sequence). Trimming pared 7 bases from V and 4 bases from J, leaving 13 bases between. The CDR3 extends over 13 amino acids. The CDR3 nucleotides are TGTGCCAGCACCCGACCCGGGGGCTATGGCTACACCTTC. This codes for CASTRPGGYGYTF.

The rearrangement joins TRBV4-1 to TRBJ2-1; 8 nucleotides line up with TRBD2. The CDR3 length is 17 residues. V lost 0 bases and J lost 4; bases outside the gene matches: 8. Germline CDR1 MGHRA, CDR2 YSYEKL. The CDR3 is CASSQEGAGGTYNEQFF. As DNA, the CDR3 is TGCGCCAGCAGCCAAGAAGGGGCGGGGGGAACATACAATGAGCAGTTCTTC.

The rearrangement links TRBV6-5 to TRBJ1-4; TRBD1 matches at 11 bases. Germline assignment: CDR1 MNHEY and CDR2 SVGAGI. The CDR3 extends over 14 amino acids. V gave up 6 bases and J gave up 7 bases; unmatched junction bases: 4. CDR3 DNA sequence: TGTGCCAGCAGATCCGGGACAGGGGGTGAAAAACTGTTTTTT. Protein product: CASRSGTGGEKLFF.

The chain is built from TRBV27 and TRBJ2-1; 8 bases map to TRBD2. Germline values: CDR1 MNHEY, CDR2 SMNVEV (reference sequence). The CDR3 spans 15 residues. The J segment lost 2 bases and the V segment lost 5 bases, leaving 5 bases of the junction unmatched. The CDR3: CASSPAGGPYNEQFF. CDR3 sequence (DNA): TGTGCCAGCAGTCCCGCGGGGGGACCCTACAATGAGCAGTTCTTC.

The chain uses TRBV29-1 and TRBJ2-7; weak D call: TRBD1 (5 bases). This CDR3 has 13 residues. Germline CDR1 is SQVTM and CDR2 is ANQGSEA. V was trimmed by 4 bases and J by 3 bases, leaving 13 bases between them. In nucleotides, the CDR3 is TGCAGCGTTGGGTGGACAAATAACTACGAGCAGTACTTC. Amino acids: CSVGWTNNYEQYF.

This clone was counted a single time. The gene calls are TRBV15 and TRBJ1-2; D unclear. Per the germline V gene, CDR1 is LNHNV and CDR2 is YYDKDF (reference sequence). This CDR3 has 15 residues. The V end lost 3 bases, the J end lost 4 bases, and 15 bases lay between the germline ends. CDR3 amino acids: CATSSQDGRIYGYTF. The CDR3 nucleotides are TGTGCCACCAGCAGCCAGGACGGGAGGATCTATGGCTACACCTTC.

This clone came up once. The rearrangement joins TRBV12-3 or TRBV12-4 to TRBJ1-5; D possibly corresponds to TRBD1 (5 bases). CDR3 length equals 13 residues. V shed 8 bases and J shed 6 bases, with 14 bases lying between them. The CDR3 bases are TGTGCCAGCCGGCGGGGCTCAGGTCAGCCCCAGCATTTT. This gives the protein CASRRGSGQPQHF.

The chain recombines TRBV5-1 with TRBJ2-1, with TRBD1 matching over 8 bases. Per the germline V gene, CDR1 is SGHRS and CDR2 is YFSETQ. V lost 7 bases and J lost 5; bases outside the gene matches: 5. This CDR3 is 13 amino acids long. The chain's CDR3 is CASGSGGHNEQFF. Written as DNA, the CDR3 is TGCGCCAGCGGCTCAGGGGGCCACAATGAGCAGTTCTTC.

This rearrangement joins TRBV3-1 (or the pseudogene TRBV3-2) to TRBJ2-7; 8 bases line up with TRBD1. V lost 2 bases and J lost 5; bases outside the gene matches: 20. The CDR3 has 19 residues. Germline assignment: CDR1 LGHDT and CDR2 YNNKEL (reference sequence). The CDR3 DNA reads as TGTGCCAGCAGCCAATCCGCACCGAACCTCAGGGGGCGGATTAACGAGCAGTACTTC. This encodes CASSQSAPNLRGRINEQYF.

The sample holds one count of this clone. The rearrangement links TRBV9 to TRBJ2-2; no firm D call. The V end lost 1 base, the J end lost 2 bases, and 9 bases lay between the germline ends. The CDR3 length is 15 residues. Germline V lookup: CDR1 SGDLS, CDR2 YYNGEE. CDR3 nucleotides: TGTGCCAGCAGCGTATCGTGGCTCAACACCGGGGAGCTGTTTTTT. It codes for CASSVSWLNTGELFF.